The 16 T cell receptor beta chains listed next were all sequenced from one sample in a study of T-cell memory formation after mild COVID-19. MiXCR, run by TCRdb on the 5' RACE reads, gives a single entry per CDR3 protein. The data contain 450,000 to 700,000 distinct CDR3 sequences, around 17% of them singletons. Sample: PBMCs or a T cell subset sorted from them (not recorded which). Receptor source: an adult woman who had mild COVID-19 (a few samples of this study predate the infection). Cell type and time point are not known.

The sample holds a few counts of this clonotype. The chain couples TRBV5-1 to TRBJ2-5; D remains unclear. V lost 3 bases and J lost 0, with 3 bases in between. Germline CDR1 SGHRS, CDR2 YFSETQ. The CDR3 extends over 12 amino acids. CDR3 coding DNA: TGCGCCAGCAGCTGGTACCAAGAGACCCAGTACTTC. Translated: CASSWYQETQYF.

This clonotype was picked up a small number of times. The V and J genes are TRBV12-3 or TRBV12-4 and TRBJ2-1; 7 bases align to TRBD2. The CDR3 runs 12 residues. V lost 6 bases to trimming and J lost 7 bases; unmatched junction nucleotides: 3. The CDR3 DNA follows: TGTGCCAGCAGCCGACTAGCAAATGAGCAGTTCTTC. It translates to CASSRLANEQFF.

The rearrangement uses TRBV6-2 or TRBV6-3 and TRBJ2-7; the D gene is possibly TRBD1 (6 bases). The CDR3 runs 16 residues. The V end lost 6 bases, the J end lost 3 bases, and 21 bases lay between the germline ends. Germline assignment: CDR1 MNHEY and CDR2 SVGEGT. The CDR3 nucleotides read TGTGCCAGCAGAACAGGGACCTTCAGGTTGGACTACGAGCAGTACTTC. Its protein is CASRTGTFRLDYEQYF.

This chain connects TRBV6-1 to TRBJ2-3; D possibly matches TRBD1 or TRBD2 (7 bases each). CDR3 size: 20 residues. Trimming pared 4 bases from V and 3 bases from J, leaving 29 bases between. Germline lookup yields CDR1 MNHNS and CDR2 SASEGT. CDR3 sequence reads: CASSGLPGTGAAGGTDTQYF. The CDR3 region has the DNA TGTGCCAGCAGTGGACTTCCCGGAACAGGGGCGGCCGGGGGGACAGATACGCAGTATTTT.

The CDR3 DNA reads as TGTGCCAGCAGTTACTCAGGGGACGATGGCTACACCTTC. This encodes CASSYSGDDGYTF. V gene TRBV6-5 combines with J gene TRBJ1-2; a possible D gene is TRBD1 (5 bases). The CDR3 length is 13 residues. Germline CDR1 is MNHEY and CDR2 is SVGAGI. Trimming took 0 bases from V and 6 from J, leaving 8 bases between them.

This clonotype was recorded a few times. The chain has TRBV3-1 and TRBJ2-3; 7 bases match TRBD1. Germline V gene sequence: CDR1 LGHDT, CDR2 YNNKEL (reference sequence). The CDR3 covers 15 residues. Trimming removed 8 bases from V and 6 bases from J; junction bases left unmatched: 14. This CDR3 is CASALTGSTYDTQYF. The CDR3 DNA reads as TGTGCCAGCGCTTTGACAGGGTCGACGTATGATACGCAGTATTTT.

This clonotype was seen ten or more times. The chain links TRBV5-1 to TRBJ2-5; D ambiguous. This CDR3 has 12 amino acids. Trimming pared 4 bases from V and 6 bases from J, leaving 10 bases between. The germline CDR1 and CDR2 sequences are SGHRS and YFSETQ. The CDR3 is CASSGDMKTQYF. The CDR3 DNA is TGCGCCAGCAGCGGGGATATGAAGACCCAGTACTTC. The variable domain in full, with the rest retrieved from reference TRBV5-1 and TRBJ2-5, is KAGVTQTPRYLIKTRGQQVTLSCSPISGHRSVSWYQQTPGQGLQFLFEYFSETQRNKGNFPGRFSGRQFSNSRSEMNVSTLELGDSALYLCASSGDMKTQYFGPGTRLLVL.

Of note for this clonotype: The junction and the germline gene differ at one end; a read error may be behind it. CDR3 sequence reads: CASSLSETETQYF. CDR3 sequence (DNA): TGTGCTAGCAGCTTATCGGAGACGGAGACCCAGTACTTC. The V and J genes are TRBV7-7 and TRBJ2-5, with D hard to call. CDR1 is SSHAT and CDR2 is FNYEAQ in the germline V gene (reference sequence). This CDR3 is built from 13 residues.

This chain uses TRBV10-3 with TRBJ2-5; tentatively, D is TRBD2 (6 bases). The ends were cut back, 10 bases at V and 5 bases at J, with 17 bases in the middle. CDR3 length equals 13 residues. Germline lookup yields CDR1 ENHRY and CDR2 SYGVKD. The CDR3 DNA reads TGTGCCACCCGAGAGGTTGCGGGGGAGACCCAGTACTTC. Translating it yields CATREVAGETQYF.

This clonotype has only one observation. The chain has TRBV24-1 and TRBJ2-3, with a possible D match to TRBD2 (5 bases). This CDR3 has 15 residues. Per the germline V gene, CDR1 is KGHDR and CDR2 is SFDVKD. Trimming pared 2 bases from V and 6 bases from J, leaving 14 bases between. CDR3 bases: TGTGCCACCAGTGATTCTAGACTACCGTCCGATACGCAGTATTTT. It is translated as CATSDSRLPSDTQYF.

The sample holds a few counts of this clonotype. The rearrangement joins TRBV9 to TRBJ2-6, with no clear D. CDR1 and CDR2 from the germline V gene are SGDLS and YYNGEE. Trimming cost V 4 bases and J 0 bases, with 11 bases left between them. The CDR3 spans 16 residues. The CDR3 coding sequence is TGTGCCAGCAGCCTAGAGCAGTCCTCTGGGGCCAACGTCCTGACTTTC. This translates into CASSLEQSSGANVLTF.

This clonotype came up a few times. The chain links TRBV4-1 to TRBJ2-5, with TRBD1 matching 7 bases. This CDR3 contains 15 residues. V shed 3 bases and J 6 bases; nucleotides not matched to a gene: 10. CDR1 is MGHRA and CDR2 is YSYEKL in the germline V gene. The CDR3 nucleotides are TGCGCCAGCAGCCAGATGGGGGACAGAGGAAAGACCCAGTACTTC. This translates into CASSQMGDRGKTQYF.

This clonotype was seen only once. The chain couples TRBV6-2 or TRBV6-3 to TRBJ2-5; TRBD2 matches at 9 bases. Trimming removed 0 bases from V and 4 bases from J; junction bases left unmatched: 9. The germline gives CDR1 MNHEY, CDR2 SVGEGT. The CDR3 runs to 17 residues. This chain's CDR3 is CASSYSIGKAGGETQYF. CDR3 DNA: TGTGCCAGCAGTTACTCGATTGGTAAAGCGGGGGGAGAGACCCAGTACTTC.

The J gene is TRBJ2-5, the V gene TRBV12-3 or TRBV12-4, with no clear D. V dropped 3 bases and J dropped 5 bases, with 7 bases sitting between them. This CDR3 has 12 residues. The CDR3: CASSFRWETQYF. In DNA form, the CDR3 reads TGTGCCAGCAGTTTTAGGTGGGAGACCCAGTACTTC.

This sequence joins TRBV30 and TRBJ2-4; D may be TRBD1 (5 bases). In germline, CDR1 is GTSNPN, CDR2 SVGIG (reference sequence). Trimming left V 0 bases short and J 8 bases short, with 11 bases between. The CDR3 extends over 13 amino acids. Written as DNA, the CDR3 is TGTGCCTGGAGTGTAGGGTTAGGGGACATTCAGTACTTC. This translates into CAWSVGLGDIQYF.

This clonotype was picked up a small number of times. The chain combines TRBV12-3 or TRBV12-4 with TRBJ1-1; no definite D call. This CDR3 spans 14 amino acids. The V gene lost 5 bases and the J gene lost 3 bases, with 13 bases spanning the gap. CDR3: CASSLGPTYTEAFF. In DNA form, the CDR3 reads TGTGCCAGCAGTCTAGGACCGACTTACACTGAAGCTTTCTTT.